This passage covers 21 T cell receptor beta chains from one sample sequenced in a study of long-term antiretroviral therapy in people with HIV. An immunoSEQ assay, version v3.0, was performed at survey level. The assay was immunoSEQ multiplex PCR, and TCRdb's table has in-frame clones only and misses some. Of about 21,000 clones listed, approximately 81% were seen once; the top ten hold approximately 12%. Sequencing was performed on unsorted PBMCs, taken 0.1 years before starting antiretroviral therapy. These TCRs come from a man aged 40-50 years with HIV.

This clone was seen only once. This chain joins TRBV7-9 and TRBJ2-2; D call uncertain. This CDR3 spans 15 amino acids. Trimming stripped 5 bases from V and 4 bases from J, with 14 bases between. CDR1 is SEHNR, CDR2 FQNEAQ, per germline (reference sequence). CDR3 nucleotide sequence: TGTGCCAGCAGCCGCTTGAGAGGCAGCACCGGGGAGCTGTTTTTT. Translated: CASSRLRGSTGELFF. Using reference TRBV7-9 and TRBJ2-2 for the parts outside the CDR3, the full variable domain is DTGVSQNPRHKITKRGQNVTFRCDPISEHNRLYWYRQTLGQGPEFLTYFQNEAQLEKSRLLSDRFSAERPKGSFSTLEIQRTEQGDSAMYLCASSRLRGSTGELFFGEGSRLTVL.

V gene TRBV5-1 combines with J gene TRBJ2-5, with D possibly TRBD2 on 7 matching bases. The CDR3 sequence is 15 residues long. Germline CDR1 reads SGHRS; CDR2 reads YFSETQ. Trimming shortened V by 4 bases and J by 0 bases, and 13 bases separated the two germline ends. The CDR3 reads CASSRGAINQETQYF. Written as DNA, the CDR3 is TGCGCCAGCAGCCGGGGGGCAATAAACCAAGAGACCCAGTACTTC.

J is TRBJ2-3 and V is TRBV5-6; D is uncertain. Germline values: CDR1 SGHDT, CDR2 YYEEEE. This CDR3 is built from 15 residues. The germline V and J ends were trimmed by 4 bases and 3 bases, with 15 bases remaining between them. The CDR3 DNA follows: TGTGCCAGCAGCCCAACGGTCAGAGAGACAGATACGCAGTATTTT. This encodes CASSPTVRETDTQYF.

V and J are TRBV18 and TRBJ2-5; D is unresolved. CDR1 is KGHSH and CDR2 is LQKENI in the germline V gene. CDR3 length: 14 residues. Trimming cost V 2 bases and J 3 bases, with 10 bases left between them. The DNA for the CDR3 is TGTGCCAGCTCACCAAAGCCAAGGGAAGAGACCCAGTACTTC. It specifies CASSPKPREETQYF.

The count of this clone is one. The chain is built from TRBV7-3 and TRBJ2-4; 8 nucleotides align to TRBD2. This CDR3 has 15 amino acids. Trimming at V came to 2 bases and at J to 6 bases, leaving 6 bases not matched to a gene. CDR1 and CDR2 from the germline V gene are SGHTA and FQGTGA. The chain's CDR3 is CASSLSGGSLNIQYF. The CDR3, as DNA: TGTGCCAGCAGCTTATCGGGGGGGAGTCTAAACATTCAGTACTTC.

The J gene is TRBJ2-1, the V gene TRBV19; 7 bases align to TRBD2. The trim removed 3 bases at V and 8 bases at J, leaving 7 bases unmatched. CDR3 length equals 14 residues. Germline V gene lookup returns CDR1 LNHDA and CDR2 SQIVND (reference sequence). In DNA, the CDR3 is TGTGCCAGTAGTATGGACGGGAGGTACGATGAGCAGTTCTTC. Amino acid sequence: CASSMDGRYDEQFF.

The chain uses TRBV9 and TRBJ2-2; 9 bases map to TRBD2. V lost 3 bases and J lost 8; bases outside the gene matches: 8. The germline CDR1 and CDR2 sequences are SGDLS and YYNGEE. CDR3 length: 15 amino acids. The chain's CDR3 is CASSGLAGAPGELFF. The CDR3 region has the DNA TGTGCCAGCAGCGGGTTAGCGGGAGCTCCTGGGGAGCTGTTTTTT. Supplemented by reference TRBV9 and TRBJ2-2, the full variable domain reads DSGVTQTPKHLITATGQRVTLRCSPRSGDLSVYWYQQSLDQGLQFLIQYYNGEERAKGNILERFSAQQFPDLHSELNLSSLELGDSALYFCASSGLAGAPGELFFGEGSRLTVL.

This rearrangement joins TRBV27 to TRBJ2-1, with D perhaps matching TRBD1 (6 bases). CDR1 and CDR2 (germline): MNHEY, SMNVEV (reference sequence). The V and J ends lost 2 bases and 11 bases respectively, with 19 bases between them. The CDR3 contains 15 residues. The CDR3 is CASSLRGLGWMKQFF. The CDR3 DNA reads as TGTGCCAGCAGTTTAAGGGGGTTGGGGTGGATGAAGCAGTTCTTC.

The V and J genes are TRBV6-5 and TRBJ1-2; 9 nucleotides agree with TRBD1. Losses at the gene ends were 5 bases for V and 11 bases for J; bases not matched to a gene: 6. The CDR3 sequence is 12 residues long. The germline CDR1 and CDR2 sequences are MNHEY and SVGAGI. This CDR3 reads CASSPGQGRYTF. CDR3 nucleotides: TGTGCCAGCAGTCCCGGACAGGGGAGATACACCTTC.

The DNA for the CDR3 is TGTGCCAGCAGTTTACGACAGGGGGCCCGAGGGGAGCTGTTTTTT. Its translation: CASSLRQGARGELFF. The chain recombines TRBV28 with TRBJ2-2; 10 nucleotides line up with TRBD1. Per the germline V gene, CDR1 is MDHEN and CDR2 is SYDVKM. The V and J ends lost 2 bases and 8 bases, in that order; junction bases with no gene match: 5. The CDR3 spans 15 residues.

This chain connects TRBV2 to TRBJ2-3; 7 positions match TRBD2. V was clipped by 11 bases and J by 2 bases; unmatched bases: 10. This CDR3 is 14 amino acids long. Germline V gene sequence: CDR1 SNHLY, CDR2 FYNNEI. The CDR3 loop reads CAGGSGLTTDTQYF. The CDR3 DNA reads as TGTGCCGGGGGGTCGGGACTAACCACAGATACGCAGTATTTT.

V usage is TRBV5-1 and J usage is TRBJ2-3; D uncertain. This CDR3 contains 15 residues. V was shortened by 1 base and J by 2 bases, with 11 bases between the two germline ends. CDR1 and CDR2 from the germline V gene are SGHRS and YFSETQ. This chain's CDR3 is CASSLYNSDTDTQYF. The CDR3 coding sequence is TGCGCCAGCAGCTTGTATAATTCGGACACAGATACGCAGTATTTT.

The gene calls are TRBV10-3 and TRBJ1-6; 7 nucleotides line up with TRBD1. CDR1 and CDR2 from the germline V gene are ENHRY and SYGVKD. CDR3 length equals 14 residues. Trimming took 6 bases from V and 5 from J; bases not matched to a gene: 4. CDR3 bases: TGTGCCATCAGCAGACAGGGTGATAATTCACCCCTCCACTTT. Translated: CAISRQGDNSPLHF.

In DNA form, the CDR3 reads TGCGCCAGCAGCCAAGGGATTGGGGGAGCTAATGAAAAACTGTTTTTT. Amino acids: CASSQGIGGANEKLFF. The chain joins TRBV4-3 to TRBJ1-4, with a weak D call TRBD1 (5 bases). V was clipped by 1 base and J by 3 bases, with 12 bases between them. This CDR3 spans 16 amino acids. Germline lookup yields CDR1 LGHNA and CDR2 YSLEER.

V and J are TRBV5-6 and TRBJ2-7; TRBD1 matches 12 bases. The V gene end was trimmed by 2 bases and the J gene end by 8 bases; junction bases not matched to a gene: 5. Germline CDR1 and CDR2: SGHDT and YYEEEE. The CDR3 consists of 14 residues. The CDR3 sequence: CASSLGGQGAKQYF. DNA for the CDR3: TGTGCCAGCAGCTTAGGGGGACAGGGGGCGAAGCAGTACTTC.

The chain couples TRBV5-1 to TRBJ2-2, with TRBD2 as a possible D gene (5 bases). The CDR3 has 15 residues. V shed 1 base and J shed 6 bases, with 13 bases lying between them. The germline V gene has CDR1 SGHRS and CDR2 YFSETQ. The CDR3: CASSLPNTRAGELFF. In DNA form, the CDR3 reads TGCGCCAGCAGCTTGCCGAATACTAGGGCCGGGGAGCTGTTTTTT.

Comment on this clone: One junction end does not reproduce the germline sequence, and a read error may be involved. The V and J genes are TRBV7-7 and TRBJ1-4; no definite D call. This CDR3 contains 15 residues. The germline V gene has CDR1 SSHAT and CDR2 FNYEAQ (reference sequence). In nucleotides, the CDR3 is TGTGCTAGCAGCTTATCCGTCGCAACTAATGAAAAACTGTTTTTT. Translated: CASSLSVATNEKLFF. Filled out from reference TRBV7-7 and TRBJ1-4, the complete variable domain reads GAGVSQSPRYKVTKRGQDVTLRCDPISSHATLYWYQQALGQGPEFLTYFNYEAQPDKSGLPSDRFSAERPEGSISTLTIQRTEQRDSAMYRCASSLSVATNEKLFFGSGTQLSVL.

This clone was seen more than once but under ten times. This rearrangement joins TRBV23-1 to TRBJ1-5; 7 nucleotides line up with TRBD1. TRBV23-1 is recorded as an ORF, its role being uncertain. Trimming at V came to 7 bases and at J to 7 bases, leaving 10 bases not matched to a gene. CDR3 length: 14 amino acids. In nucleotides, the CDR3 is TGCGCCAGCACCTCAGACAGGGAAAGGCAGCCCCAGCATTTT. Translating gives CASTSDRERQPQHF.

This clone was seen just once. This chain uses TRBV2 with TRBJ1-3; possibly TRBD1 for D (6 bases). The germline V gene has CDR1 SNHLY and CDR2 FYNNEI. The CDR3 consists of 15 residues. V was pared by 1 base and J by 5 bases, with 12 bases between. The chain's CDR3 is CASSEVRGGRNTIYF. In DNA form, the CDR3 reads TGTGCCAGCAGTGAAGTTCGGGGGGGCCGAAACACCATATATTTT.

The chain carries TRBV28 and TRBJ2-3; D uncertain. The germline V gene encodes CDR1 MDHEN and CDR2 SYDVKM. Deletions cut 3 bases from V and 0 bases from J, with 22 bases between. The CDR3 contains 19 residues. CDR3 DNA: TGTGCCAGCAGTTTTAGTGGTTTGTTGTCTGGTACTAGCACAGATACGCAGTATTTT. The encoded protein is CASSFSGLLSGTSTDTQYF.

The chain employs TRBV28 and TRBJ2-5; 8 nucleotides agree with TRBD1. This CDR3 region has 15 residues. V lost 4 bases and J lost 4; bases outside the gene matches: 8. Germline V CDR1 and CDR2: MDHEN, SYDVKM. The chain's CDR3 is CASSYYRGIGETQYF. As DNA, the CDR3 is TGTGCCAGCAGTTACTACAGGGGGATAGGAGAGACCCAGTACTTC.